This T cell receptor beta chain was identified during a study of blood T cell repertoires in COVID-19. Study details: Both acute and convalescent COVID-19 samples were obtained from the United States, Italy and Spain. Sample material is recorded as cDNA or gDNA derived from T cells, B-cell-depleted T cells, or PBMCs.

A few counts support this clone. In the original analysis: By means of reference gene primer amplification, nucleated cell counts were estimated. Sequencing used immunoSEQ multiplex PCR; TCRdb keeps in-frame clones, though not all of them. The DNA was the basis for D and trimming; V, J and clone size are from that table. Of 55,000 to 75,000 clones detected, 82% appear once; the ten largest clones hold approximately 16%. This CDR3 spans 14 amino acids. V was pared by 3 bases and J by 8 bases, with 3 bases of the junction left unmatched. Germline V gives CDR1 SGHTA, CDR2 FQGTGA. Sample: peripheral blood. The TCR sequence derives from a man aged 80 or over with active COVID-19. The rearrangement links TRBV7-3 to TRBJ1-6; TRBD1 agrees at 8 bases. The CDR3 loop reads CASSLGTGDSPLHF. CDR3 DNA sequence: TGTGCCAGCAGCTTGGGGACAGGAGATTCACCCCTCCACTTT.